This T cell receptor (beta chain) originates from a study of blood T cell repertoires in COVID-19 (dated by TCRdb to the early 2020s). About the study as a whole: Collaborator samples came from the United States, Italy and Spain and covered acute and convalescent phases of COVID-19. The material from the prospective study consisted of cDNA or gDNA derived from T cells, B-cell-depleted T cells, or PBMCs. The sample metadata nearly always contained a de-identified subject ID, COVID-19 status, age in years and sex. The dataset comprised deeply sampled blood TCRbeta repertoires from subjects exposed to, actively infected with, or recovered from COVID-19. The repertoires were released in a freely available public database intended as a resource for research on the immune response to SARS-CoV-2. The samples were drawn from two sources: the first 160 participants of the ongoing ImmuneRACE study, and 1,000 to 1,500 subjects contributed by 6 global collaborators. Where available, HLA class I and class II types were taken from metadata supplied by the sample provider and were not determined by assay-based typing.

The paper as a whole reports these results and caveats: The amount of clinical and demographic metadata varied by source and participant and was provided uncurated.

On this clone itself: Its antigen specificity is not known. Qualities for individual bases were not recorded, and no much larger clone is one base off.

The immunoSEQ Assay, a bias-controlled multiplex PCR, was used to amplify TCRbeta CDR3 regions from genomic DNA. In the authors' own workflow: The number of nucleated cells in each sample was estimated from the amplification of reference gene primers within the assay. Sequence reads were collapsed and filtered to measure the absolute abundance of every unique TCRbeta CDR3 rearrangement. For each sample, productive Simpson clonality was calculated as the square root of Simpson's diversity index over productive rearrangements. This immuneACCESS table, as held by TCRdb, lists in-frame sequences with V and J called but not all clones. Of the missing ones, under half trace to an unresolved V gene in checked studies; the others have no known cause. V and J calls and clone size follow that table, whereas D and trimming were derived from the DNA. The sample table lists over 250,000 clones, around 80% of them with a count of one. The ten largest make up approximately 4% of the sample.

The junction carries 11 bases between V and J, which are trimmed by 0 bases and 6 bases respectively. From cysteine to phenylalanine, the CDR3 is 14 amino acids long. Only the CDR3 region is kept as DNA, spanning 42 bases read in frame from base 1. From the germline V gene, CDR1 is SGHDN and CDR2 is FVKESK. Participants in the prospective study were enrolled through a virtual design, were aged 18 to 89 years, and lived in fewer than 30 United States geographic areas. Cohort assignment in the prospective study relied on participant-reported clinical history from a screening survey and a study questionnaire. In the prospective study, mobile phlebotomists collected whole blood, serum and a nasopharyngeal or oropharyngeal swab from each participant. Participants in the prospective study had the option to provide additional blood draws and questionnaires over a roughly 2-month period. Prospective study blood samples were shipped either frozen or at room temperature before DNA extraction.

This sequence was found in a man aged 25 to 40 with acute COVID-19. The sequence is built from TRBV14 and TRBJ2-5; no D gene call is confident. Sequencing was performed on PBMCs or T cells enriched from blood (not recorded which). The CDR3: CASSQEASVKTQYF. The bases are TGTGCCAGCAGCCAAGAAGCCTCGGTGAAGACCCAGTACTTC.